A selection of T cell receptor beta chains follows, all from one sample in a study of shared clonotypes between healthy human individuals. Here immunoSEQ multiplex PCR was the method, and the copy in TCRdb shows in-frame clones only, minus some. The sample has roughly 570,000 clones; 98% are singletons. The sequenced sample was naive CD8+ T cells sorted from blood. Receptors originate from a man aged 25-40 years in good health. Each CDR3 is given with its conserved first and last residue. A D gene is named only where the DNA matches it firmly. The size field is filled for only some rows; it gives once, few, many or a size class.

v_call,d_call,clone_size,j_call,cdr3_aa,cdr3_nt
TRBV7-8,TRBD2,-,TRBJ2-7,CASSPRTSGSYEQYF,TGTGCCAGCAGCCCCAGGACTAGCGGATCCTACGAGCAGTACTTC
TRBV30,-,-,TRBJ1-1,CAWSPLGFQQAFLNTEAFF,TGTGCCTGGAGTCCCCTAGGGTTCCAACAAGCCTTTTTGAACACTGAAGCTTTCTTT
TRBV7-9,TRBD2,-,TRBJ2-1,CASSSQREGYYEQFF,TGTGCCAGCAGCTCCCAGCGGGAGGGATATTATGAGCAGTTCTTC
TRBV7-9,-,-,TRBJ2-7,CASSSTGQSYEQYF,TGTGCCAGCAGCTCTACAGGACAGTCCTACGAGCAGTACTTC
TRBV14,TRBD2,-,TRBJ2-3,CASSQYGRALPDTQYF,TGTGCCAGCAGCCAATACGGGAGGGCCCTCCCAGATACGCAGTATTTT
TRBV28,-,-,TRBJ2-3,CASSFREQLKDTQYF,TGTGCCAGCAGCTTCAGGGAGCAACTTAAAGATACGCAGTATTTT
TRBV5-4,-,-,TRBJ2-7,CASSGKDVPLNEQYF,TGTGCCAGCAGCGGGAAGGATGTACCCCTAAACGAGCAGTACTTC
TRBV5-4,-,-,TRBJ2-1,CASSLVTSLYNEQFF,TGTGCCAGCAGCTTGGTGACGAGCCTTTACAATGAGCAGTTCTTC
TRBV19,-,-,TRBJ2-1,CASKVTGASYNEQFF,TGTGCCAGTAAGGTCACGGGGGCTTCCTACAATGAGCAGTTCTTC
TRBV6-5,-,-,TRBJ2-5,CASSYLGIQETQYF,TGTGCCAGCAGTTACTTGGGGATCCAAGAGACCCAGTACTTC
TRBV5-5,TRBD2,-,TRBJ2-7,CASSLYVSGGSYEQYF,TGTGCCAGCAGCTTGTATGTTTCGGGAGGCTCCTACGAGCAGTACTTC
TRBV4-3,TRBD2,-,TRBJ2-7,CASSQYTSGTRMQYF,TGCGCCAGCAGCCAATATACTAGCGGGACGAGGATGCAGTACTTC
TRBV27,TRBD1,-,TRBJ1-1,CASSTRDRVIGTTEAFF,TGTGCCAGCAGTACCCGGGACAGGGTGATAGGAACAACTGAAGCTTTCTTT
TRBV28,TRBD1,-,TRBJ2-7,CASSLKGAVYEQYF,TGTGCCAGCAGTTTAAAGGGGGCTGTTTACGAGCAGTACTTC
TRBV18,-,-,TRBJ2-1,CASSPIRESYNEQFF,TGTGCCAGCTCACCAATCAGGGAATCCTACAATGAGCAGTTCTTC
TRBV13,TRBD1,-,TRBJ2-7,CASSPGQGVAEQYF,TGTGCCAGCAGCCCCGGACAGGGAGTTGCCGAGCAGTACTTC
TRBV29-1,-,-,TRBJ2-7,CSVFGVPSYEQYF,TGCAGCGTTTTTGGTGTGCCCTCCTACGAGCAGTACTTC
TRBV27,-,-,TRBJ2-1,CASRQGGSYNEQFF,TGTGCCAGCAGGCAGGGGGGCTCCTACAATGAGCAGTTCTTC
TRBV6-1,TRBD2,-,TRBJ2-1,CASSEAWGGINEQFF,TGTGCCAGCAGTGAAGCTTGGGGGGGAATCAATGAGCAGTTCTTC
TRBV14,-,-,TRBJ2-2,CASSPPGGGVATGELFF,TGTGCCAGCAGCCCCCCTGGAGGAGGGGTAGCCACCGGGGAGCTGTTTTTT
TRBV21-1,-,few,TRBJ2-3,CASSKVWGTSGSPDTQYF,TGTGCCAGCAGCAAAGTCTGGGGGACTAGCGGGAGCCCAGATACGCAGTATTTT
TRBV4-1,-,-,TRBJ2-3,CASSQETFTDTQYF,TGCGCCAGCAGCCAAGAGACCTTCACAGATACGCAGTATTTT
TRBV28,-,once,TRBJ2-5,CASSLFRAGETQYF,TGTGCCAGCAGTTTATTCAGGGCCGGGGAGACCCAGTACTTC
TRBV7-3,-,-,TRBJ2-1,CASSLSARYLYNEQFF,TGTGCCAGCAGCTTATCTGCTCGATATCTCTACAATGAGCAGTTCTTC
TRBV7-9,TRBD1,-,TRBJ2-1,CASTPGQGSHNEQFF,TGTGCCAGCACCCCCGGACAGGGGAGCCACAATGAGCAGTTCTTC
TRBV7-9,TRBD1,-,TRBJ2-4,CASSFPDRLSNIQYF,TGTGCCAGCAGCTTCCCGGACAGGTTGAGTAACATTCAGTACTTC
TRBV5-4,-,-,TRBJ2-5,CASSLVGKSQETQYF,TGTGCCAGCAGCTTGGTAGGCAAGTCCCAAGAGACCCAGTACTTC
TRBV5-8,TRBD1,-,TRBJ1-5,CASSSGTGRKPQHF,TGTGCCAGCAGCTCGGGGACAGGGAGAAAGCCCCAGCATTTT
TRBV18,TRBD2,-,TRBJ2-1,CASSASGSSYNEQFF,TGTGCCAGCTCAGCAAGCGGGAGCTCCTACAATGAGCAGTTCTTC